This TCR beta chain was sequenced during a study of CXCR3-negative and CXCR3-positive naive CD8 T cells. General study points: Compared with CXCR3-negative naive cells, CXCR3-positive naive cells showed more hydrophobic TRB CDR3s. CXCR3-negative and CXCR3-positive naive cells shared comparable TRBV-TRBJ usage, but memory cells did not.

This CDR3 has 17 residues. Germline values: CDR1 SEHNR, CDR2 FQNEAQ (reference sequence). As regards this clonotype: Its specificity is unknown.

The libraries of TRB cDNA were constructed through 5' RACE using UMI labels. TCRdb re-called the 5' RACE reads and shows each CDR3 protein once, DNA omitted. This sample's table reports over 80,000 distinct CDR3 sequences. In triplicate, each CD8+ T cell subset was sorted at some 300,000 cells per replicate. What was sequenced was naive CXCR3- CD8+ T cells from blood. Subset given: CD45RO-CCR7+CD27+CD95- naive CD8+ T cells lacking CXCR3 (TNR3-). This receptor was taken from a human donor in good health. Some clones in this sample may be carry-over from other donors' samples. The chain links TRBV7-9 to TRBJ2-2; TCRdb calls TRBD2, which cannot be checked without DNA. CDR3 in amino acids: CASSRPGTSSNTGELFF.